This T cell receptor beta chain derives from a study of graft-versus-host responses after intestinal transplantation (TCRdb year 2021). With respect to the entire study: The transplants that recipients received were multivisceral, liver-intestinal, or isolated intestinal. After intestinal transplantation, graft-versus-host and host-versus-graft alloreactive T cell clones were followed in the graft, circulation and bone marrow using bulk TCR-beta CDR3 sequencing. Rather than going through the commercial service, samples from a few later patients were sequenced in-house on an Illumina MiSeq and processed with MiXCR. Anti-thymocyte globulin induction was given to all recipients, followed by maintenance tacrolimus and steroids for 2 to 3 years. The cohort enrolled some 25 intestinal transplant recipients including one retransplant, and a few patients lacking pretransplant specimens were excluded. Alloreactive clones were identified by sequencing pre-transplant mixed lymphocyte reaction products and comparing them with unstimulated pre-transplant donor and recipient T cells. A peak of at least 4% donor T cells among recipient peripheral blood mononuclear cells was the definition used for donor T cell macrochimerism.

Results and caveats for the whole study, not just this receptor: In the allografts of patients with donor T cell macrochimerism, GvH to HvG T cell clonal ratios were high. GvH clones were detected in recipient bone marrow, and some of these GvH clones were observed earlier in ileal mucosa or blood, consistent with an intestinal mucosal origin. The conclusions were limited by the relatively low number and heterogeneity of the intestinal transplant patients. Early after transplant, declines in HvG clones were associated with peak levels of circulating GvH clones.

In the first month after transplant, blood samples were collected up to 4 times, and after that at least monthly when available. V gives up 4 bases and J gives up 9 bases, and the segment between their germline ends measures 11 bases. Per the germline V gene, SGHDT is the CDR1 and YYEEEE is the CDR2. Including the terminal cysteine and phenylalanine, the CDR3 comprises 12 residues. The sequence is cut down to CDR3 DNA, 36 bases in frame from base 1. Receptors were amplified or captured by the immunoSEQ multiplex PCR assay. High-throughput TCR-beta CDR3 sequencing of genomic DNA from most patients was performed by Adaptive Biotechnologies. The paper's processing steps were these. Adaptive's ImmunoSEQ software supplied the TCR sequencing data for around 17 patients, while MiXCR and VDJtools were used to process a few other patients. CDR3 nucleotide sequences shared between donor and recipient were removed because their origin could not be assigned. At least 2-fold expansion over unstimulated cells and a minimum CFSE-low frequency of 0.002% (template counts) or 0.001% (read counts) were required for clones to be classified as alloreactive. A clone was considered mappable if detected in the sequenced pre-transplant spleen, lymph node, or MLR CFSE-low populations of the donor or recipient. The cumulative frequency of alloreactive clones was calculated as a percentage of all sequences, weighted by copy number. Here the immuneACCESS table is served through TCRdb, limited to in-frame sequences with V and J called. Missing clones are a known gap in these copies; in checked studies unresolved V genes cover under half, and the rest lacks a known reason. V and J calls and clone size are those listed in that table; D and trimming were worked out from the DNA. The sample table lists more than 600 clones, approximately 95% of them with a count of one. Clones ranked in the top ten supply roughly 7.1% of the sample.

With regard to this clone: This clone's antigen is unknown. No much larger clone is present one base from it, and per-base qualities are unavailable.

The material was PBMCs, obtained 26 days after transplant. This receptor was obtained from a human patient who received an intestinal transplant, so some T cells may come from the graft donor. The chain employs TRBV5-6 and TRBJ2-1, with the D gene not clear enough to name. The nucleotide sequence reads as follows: TGTGCCAGCAGCCCCTCGCACAGTGAGCAGTTCTTC. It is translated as CASSPSHSEQFF.